Presented here are 15 T cell receptor beta chains from one specimen sequenced in a study of T-cell memory formation after mild COVID-19. TCRdb re-derived calls from the 5' RACE reads in MiXCR, one entry per CDR3 protein. The sample lists around 450,000 distinct CDR3 sequences, about 19% occurring once. The sample was PBMCs or a T cell subset sorted from them (not recorded which). These receptors were taken from an adult woman who had mild COVID-19 (a few samples of this study predate the infection). Cell type and time point are not known.

V is TRBV7-9 and J is TRBJ2-3; unclear D gene. CDR1 is SEHNR and CDR2 is FQNEAQ in the germline V gene (reference sequence). V was cut by 1 base and J by 5 bases, with 10 bases left in between. The CDR3 is 14 amino acids. Here the CDR3 DNA reads TGTGCCAGCAGCTTAGGGGTTGGAGTAGATACGCAGTATTTT. Amino acids: CASSLGVGVDTQYF.

V gene TRBV20-1 combines with J gene TRBJ2-3, with D unclear. V was pared by 3 bases and J by 0 bases, with 7 bases between. Germline-derived CDR1 and CDR2 are DFQATT and SNEGSKA (reference sequence). The CDR3 is made up of 13 amino acids. In nucleotides, the CDR3 is TGCAGTGCTAGCCTAGGGAGCACAGATACGCAGTATTTT. Its protein is CSASLGSTDTQYF.

The genes are TRBV15 and TRBJ2-1; weak D call: TRBD1 (5 bases). The germline V and J ends were trimmed by 5 bases and 3 bases, with 17 bases remaining between them. Germline-derived CDR1 and CDR2 are LNHNV and YYDKDF (reference sequence). The CDR3 sequence is 16 residues long. The CDR3 nucleotides read TGTGCCACCAGCTCAGGGATCCCCATTGGCTACAATGAGCAGTTCTTC. This encodes CATSSGIPIGYNEQFF.

This clonotype was counted at least ten times. The chain uses TRBV6-4 and TRBJ2-1, with 11 bases fitting TRBD2. V shed 4 bases and J 4 bases; nucleotides not matched to a gene: 3. The germline V gene encodes CDR1 MRHNA and CDR2 SNTAGT. The CDR3 spans 15 residues. The CDR3 loop reads CASSAGTSGYNEQFF. Written as DNA, the CDR3 is TGTGCCAGCAGTGCCGGGACTAGCGGTTACAATGAGCAGTTCTTC.

The CDR3: CATSLTRTAYNEQFF. CDR3 sequence (DNA): TGTGCCACCAGCCTTACAAGGACTGCCTACAATGAGCAGTTCTTC. This chain links TRBV15 with TRBJ2-1, with TRBD2 as a possible D gene (5 bases). This CDR3 region has 15 residues. The V end was cut by 5 bases, the J end by 2 bases, with 13 bases between. The V gene's germline CDR1 is LNHNV and CDR2 YYDKDF (reference sequence).

The chain employs TRBV6-6 and TRBJ2-7; D is unclear. The CDR3 has 15 residues. The germline CDR1 and CDR2 sequences are MNHNY and SVGAGI (reference sequence). V was shortened by 2 bases and J by 3 bases, with 14 bases between the two germline ends. The CDR3 bases are TGTGCCAGCAGTTACCCGATGGGCCTCCACTACGAGCAGTACTTC. Protein sequence: CASSYPMGLHYEQYF.

The chain links TRBV6-2 or TRBV6-3 to TRBJ2-7, with unresolved D. The CDR3 has 12 residues. CDR1 and CDR2 (germline): MNHEY, SVGEGT. V lost 5 bases to trimming and J lost 5 bases, with 10 bases between them. This CDR3 is CASSPDIHEQYF. The DNA for the CDR3 is TGTGCCAGCAGTCCTGACATCCACGAGCAGTACTTC.

This chain uses TRBV7-2 with TRBJ1-2; 7 bases are a match to TRBD1. The ends lost 1 base at V and 6 bases at J; junction bases unmatched: 11. The CDR3 spans 16 residues. Germline CDR1 is SGHTA and CDR2 is FQGNSA. Here the CDR3 reads CASSLDREGAWDGYTF. Here the CDR3 DNA reads TGTGCCAGCAGCTTAGATAGGGAGGGGGCGTGGGATGGCTACACCTTC.

The chain links TRBV29-1 to TRBJ1-1; 8 positions agree with TRBD1. Germline values: CDR1 SQVTM, CDR2 ANQGSEA. V was pared by 7 bases and J by 4 bases, with 5 bases of the junction left unmatched. There are 12 residues in the CDR3. The CDR3 loop reads CSARQGITEAFF. Written as DNA, the CDR3 is TGCAGCGCACGACAGGGGATCACTGAAGCTTTCTTT.

The chain is built from TRBV5-1 and TRBJ1-6, with D unclear. The V gene lost 0 bases and the J gene lost 13 bases, with 11 bases spanning the gap. Germline values: CDR1 SGHRS, CDR2 YFSETQ. The CDR3 is 13 residues long. CDR3 in DNA: TGCGCCAGCAGCTTGGATGGGTATGGGCCCCTCCACTTT. Its protein is CASSLDGYGPLHF.

This clonotype was counted a few times. This chain links TRBV4-3 with TRBJ2-1; no clear D gene. The V and J ends lost 0 bases and 8 bases respectively, with 11 bases between them. Germline V gene sequence: CDR1 LGHNA, CDR2 YSLEER. The CDR3 covers 14 residues. This CDR3 is CASSQDRSTHEQFF. The CDR3 nucleotides are TGCGCCAGCAGCCAAGATCGGAGCACCCATGAGCAGTTCTTC.

This clonotype was seen more than once but under ten times. V gene TRBV11-2 combines with J gene TRBJ2-1; D is possibly TRBD2 (6 bases). This CDR3 comprises 17 residues. Looked up from germline, CDR1 is SGHAT and CDR2 is FQNNGV. V lost 1 base and J lost 9, with 22 bases in between. CDR3 nucleotide sequence: TGTGCCAGCAGCTTAGCGAGACTAGTTCTAGGATCGCGTGAGCAGTTCTTC. Translated: CASSLARLVLGSREQFF.

This clonotype was recorded a few times. CDR3 residues: CASSDSSGTGDQPQHF. CDR3 nucleotide sequence: TGTGCCAGCAGTGACTCTTCCGGGACAGGGGATCAGCCCCAGCATTTT. The chain links TRBV6-4 to TRBJ1-5, with TRBD1 matching 10 bases. This CDR3 has 16 amino acids. The V segment lost 0 bases and the J segment 5 bases; nucleotides outside the gene matches: 4. The V gene's germline CDR1 is MRHNA and CDR2 SNTAGT.

The V call is TRBV7-8, the J call TRBJ2-2; D remains unclear. The CDR3 extends over 15 amino acids. V dropped 7 bases and J dropped 7 bases, with 19 bases sitting between them. The V gene's germline CDR1 is SGHVS and CDR2 FQNEAQ. The CDR3 DNA follows: TGTGCCAGCACCTCCCCGGCCATGGATGGCGGGGAGCTGTTTTTT. Protein sequence: CASTSPAMDGGELFF.

The genes are TRBV5-1 and TRBJ1-1, with TRBD1 as a possible D gene (5 bases). Germline assignment: CDR1 SGHRS and CDR2 YFSETQ. The CDR3 extends over 13 amino acids. Trimming pared 4 bases from V and 4 bases from J, leaving 11 bases between. The CDR3 DNA reads TGCGCCAGCAGCACTGGACAAGTCACTGAAGCTTTCTTT. Its translation: CASSTGQVTEAFF.